This T cell receptor (beta chain) was documented in a study of response to subunit inactivated influenza vaccine. V trimming: 0 bases; J trimming: 4 bases; junction bases outside the gene matches: 3. CDR3 length equals 15 residues. This clonotype has only a few counts. TCRdb itself ran the RT-PCR reads through MiXCR, one entry per CDR3 protein. The sample has more than 400,000 distinct CDR3 sequences, around 7.9% seen once. V usage is TRBV12-3 or TRBV12-4 and J usage is TRBJ1-1, with 9 positions matching TRBD1. Sequenced here: PBMCs from blood, sampled 23 to 25 months after vaccination. The clonotype originates from a man aged 50 to 69 who received an inactivated influenza vaccine. For the CDR3, the DNA is TGTGCCAGCAGTTTAGCGGGGACAGGGATCACTGAAGCTTTCTTT. Translating gives CASSLAGTGITEAFF.